The clone carrying this TCR beta chain has ten or more counts. Antigen specificity is unknown. CDR1 is DFQATT, CDR2 SNEGSKA, per germline (reference sequence). The CDR3 consists of 15 residues. J gave up 7 bases and V 0 bases, and 6 bases lay outside the gene matches. Ophthalmopathy donors showed moderate-to-severe activity, CAS ≥3, NOSPECS ≥4 and a duration under 3 months. Other autoimmune diseases, uncontrolled infections, pregnancy and lactation each led to patient exclusion. Reliance was placed on clinical symptoms, serum thyroxine, TRAb, thyroid ultrasound and orbital computed tomography for diagnosis. The source of the sample is a study of Graves' ophthalmopathy and Graves' hyperthyroidism. Amplification of TCR beta CDR3 regions used RNA transcripts. First-round RT-PCR relied on HTBI primers, and a second-round multiplex PCR came next. MiXCR was run by TCRdb on the multiplex PCR reads, yielding one entry per CDR3 protein. Of a few hundred thousand distinct CDR3 sequences detected, roughly 17% appear once; the ten largest clones hold 9% to 15%.

Notes on the study in general: Ophthalmopathy progression prediction by the model yielded a sensitivity of around 68% and a specificity of approximately 72%.

The source of this sequence is an adult man with Graves' ophthalmopathy. The rearrangement joins TRBV20-1 to TRBJ1-5, with 10 bases matching TRBD1. The sequencing input was peripheral blood. In nucleotides, the CDR3 is TGCAGTGCTAGAGAGACAGGGGGCGCAGGGCAGCCCCAGCATTTT. This sequence encodes CSARETGGAGQPQHF.